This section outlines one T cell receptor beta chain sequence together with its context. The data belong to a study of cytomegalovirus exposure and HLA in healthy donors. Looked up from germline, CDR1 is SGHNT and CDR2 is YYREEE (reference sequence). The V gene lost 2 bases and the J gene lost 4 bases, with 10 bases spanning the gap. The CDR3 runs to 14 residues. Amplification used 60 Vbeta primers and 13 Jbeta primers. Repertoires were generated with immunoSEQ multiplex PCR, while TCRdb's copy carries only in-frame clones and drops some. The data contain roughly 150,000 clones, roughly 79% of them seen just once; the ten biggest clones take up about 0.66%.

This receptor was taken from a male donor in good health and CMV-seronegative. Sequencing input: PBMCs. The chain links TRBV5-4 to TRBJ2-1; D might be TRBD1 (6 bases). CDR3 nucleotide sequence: TGTGCCAGCAGCTTTTGGGACACATACAATGAGCAGTTCTTC. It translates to CASSFWDTYNEQFF.